Described below is a single T cell receptor beta chain sequence and its context. The sample originates from a study of blood T cell repertoires in COVID-19. Background on the study: Whether acute or convalescent, the COVID-19 samples came from the United States, Italy and Spain. T cells, B-cell-depleted T cells, or PBMCs provided the cDNA or gDNA that served as material.

In the authors' methods: Counts of nucleated cells, estimated from reference gene primer amplification, were obtained. TCRdb keeps only in-frame clones here, not all; method: immunoSEQ multiplex PCR. V and J calls and clone size follow that table, whereas D and trimming were derived from the DNA. The sample lists some 140,000 clones; about 80% were seen once. This CDR3 is built from 17 residues. Germline-derived CDR1 and CDR2 are LNHNV and YYDKDF (reference sequence). V shed 5 bases and J 0 bases; nucleotides not matched to a gene: 9. The origin of this receptor is a man between 60 and 75 years old with acute or convalescent COVID-19. Sequences were obtained from peripheral blood. This chain uses TRBV15 with TRBJ2-3; 9 bases are shared with TRBD2. CDR3 in DNA: TGTGCCACCAGCGGGGGCATACTAGCGGGCAGCACAGATACGCAGTATTTT. Protein: CATSGGILAGSTDTQYF.